This TCR beta chain comes out of a study of shared clonotypes between healthy human individuals. In the study overall: Three CD4 naive, three CD4 memory, two CD8 naive and one CD8 memory plate were used per donor. Points from the study as a whole: Incompleteness in sorted-subset sequencing, despite large depth, was shown by rarefaction.

Measured with immunoSEQ multiplex PCR; TCRdb has only the in-frame clones, and not every one. The table has approximately 1,500,000 clones, under 99% seen once. As concerns this clone: Its cognate antigen is unknown.

Trimming shortened V by 2 bases and J by 2 bases, and 14 bases separated the two germline ends. CDR3 size: 16 residues. Looked up from germline, CDR1 is SGHVS and CDR2 is FQNEAQ. This clonotype originated in a man aged 25 to 45 in good health. The V call is TRBV7-8, the J call TRBJ2-3; possibly TRBD2 for D (5 bases). Source material: naive CD4+ T cells sorted from blood. Subset of the sample: CD45RA+ positively selected. CDR3 coding DNA: TGTGCCAGCAGCTTACTCCCAGCGGCCGTCACAGATACGCAGTATTTT. This encodes CASSLLPAAVTDTQYF.